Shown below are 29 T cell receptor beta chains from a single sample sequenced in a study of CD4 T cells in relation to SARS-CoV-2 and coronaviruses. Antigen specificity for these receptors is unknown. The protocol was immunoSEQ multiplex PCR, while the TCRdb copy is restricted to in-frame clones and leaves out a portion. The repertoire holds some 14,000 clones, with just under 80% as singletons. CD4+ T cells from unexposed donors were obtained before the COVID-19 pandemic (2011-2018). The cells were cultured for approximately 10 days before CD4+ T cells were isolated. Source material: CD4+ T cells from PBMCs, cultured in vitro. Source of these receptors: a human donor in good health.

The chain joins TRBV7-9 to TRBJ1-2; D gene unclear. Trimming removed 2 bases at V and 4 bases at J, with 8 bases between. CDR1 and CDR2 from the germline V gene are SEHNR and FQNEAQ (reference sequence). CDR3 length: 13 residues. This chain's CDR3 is CASSLQQIYGYTF. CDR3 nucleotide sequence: TGTGCCAGCAGCTTACAACAGATCTATGGCTACACCTTC.

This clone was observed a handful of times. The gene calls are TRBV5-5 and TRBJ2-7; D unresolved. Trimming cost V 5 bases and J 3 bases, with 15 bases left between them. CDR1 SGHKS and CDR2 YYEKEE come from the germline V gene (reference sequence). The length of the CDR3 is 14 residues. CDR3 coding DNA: TGTGCCAGCAGTTCAATACTATCTCTCTACGAGCAGTACTTC. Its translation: CASSSILSLYEQYF.

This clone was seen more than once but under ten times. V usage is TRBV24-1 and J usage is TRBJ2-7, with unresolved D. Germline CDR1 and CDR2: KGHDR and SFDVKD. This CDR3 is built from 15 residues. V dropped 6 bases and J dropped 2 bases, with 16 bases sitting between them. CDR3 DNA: TGTGCCACCAGTTCCTCGGGCGGAGCACCCTACGAGCAGTACTTC. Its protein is CATSSSGGAPYEQYF.

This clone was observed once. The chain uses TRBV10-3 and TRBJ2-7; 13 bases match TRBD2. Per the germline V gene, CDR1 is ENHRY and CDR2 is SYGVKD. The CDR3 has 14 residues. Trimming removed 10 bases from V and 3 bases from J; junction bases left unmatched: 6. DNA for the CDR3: TGTGCCACCTCGGGACTAGCGGGGAACTACGAGCAGTACTTC. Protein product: CATSGLAGNYEQYF.

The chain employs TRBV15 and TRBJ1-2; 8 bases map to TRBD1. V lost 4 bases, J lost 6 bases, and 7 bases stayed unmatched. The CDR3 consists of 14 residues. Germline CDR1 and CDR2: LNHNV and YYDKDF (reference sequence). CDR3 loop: CATSTDRVLDGYTF. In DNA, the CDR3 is TGTGCCACCAGCACGGACAGGGTTCTTGATGGCTACACCTTC.

The CDR3 nucleotides are TGTGCCAGCAGTGAAGGGGTAGGGGGCCACTATGGCTACACCTTC. Translation gives CASSEGVGGHYGYTF. The V call is TRBV2, the J call TRBJ1-2; 7 nucleotides match TRBD1. V trimming: 1 base; J trimming: 3 bases; junction bases outside the gene matches: 5. This CDR3 is 15 amino acids long. Germline V lookup: CDR1 SNHLY, CDR2 FYNNEI.

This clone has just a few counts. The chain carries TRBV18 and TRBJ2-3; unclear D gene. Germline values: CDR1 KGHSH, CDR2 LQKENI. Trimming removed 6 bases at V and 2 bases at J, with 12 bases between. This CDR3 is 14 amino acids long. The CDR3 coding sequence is TGTGCCAGCTCCCTAGGCTCCCACACAGATACGCAGTATTTT. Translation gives CASSLGSHTDTQYF.

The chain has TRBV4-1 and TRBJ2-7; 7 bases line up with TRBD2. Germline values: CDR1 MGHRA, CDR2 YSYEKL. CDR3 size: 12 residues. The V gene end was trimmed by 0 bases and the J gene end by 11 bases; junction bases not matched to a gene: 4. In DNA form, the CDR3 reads TGCGCCAGCAGCCAAGATGGGGGGGTAAAGTACTTC. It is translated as CASSQDGGVKYF.

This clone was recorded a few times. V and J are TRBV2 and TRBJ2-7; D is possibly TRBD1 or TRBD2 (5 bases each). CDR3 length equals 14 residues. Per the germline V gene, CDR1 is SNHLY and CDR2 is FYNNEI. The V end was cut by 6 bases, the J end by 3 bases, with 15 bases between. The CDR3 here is CASSSGDDRYEQYF. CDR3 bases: TGTGCCAGCAGCTCTGGGGACGATCGCTACGAGCAGTACTTC.

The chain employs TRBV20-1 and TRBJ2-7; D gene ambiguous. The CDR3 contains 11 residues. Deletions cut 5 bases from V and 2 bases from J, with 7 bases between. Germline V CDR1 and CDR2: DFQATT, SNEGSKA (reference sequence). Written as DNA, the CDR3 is TGCAGTGCTGTCTTTGCCTACGAGCAGTACTTC. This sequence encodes CSAVFAYEQYF.

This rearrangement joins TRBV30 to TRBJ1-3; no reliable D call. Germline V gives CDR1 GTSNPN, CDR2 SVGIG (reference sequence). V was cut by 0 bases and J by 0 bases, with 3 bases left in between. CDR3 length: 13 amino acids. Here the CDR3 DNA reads TGTGCCTGGAGTGTAATCTCTGGAAACACCATATATTTT. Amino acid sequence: CAWSVISGNTIYF.

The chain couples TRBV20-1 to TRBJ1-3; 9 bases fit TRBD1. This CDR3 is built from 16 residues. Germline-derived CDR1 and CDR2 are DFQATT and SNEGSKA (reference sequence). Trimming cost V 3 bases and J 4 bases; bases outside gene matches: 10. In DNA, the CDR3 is TGCAGTGCTAGTAACAGGGGGCTTTTGTCGGGAAACACCATATATTTT. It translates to CSASNRGLLSGNTIYF.

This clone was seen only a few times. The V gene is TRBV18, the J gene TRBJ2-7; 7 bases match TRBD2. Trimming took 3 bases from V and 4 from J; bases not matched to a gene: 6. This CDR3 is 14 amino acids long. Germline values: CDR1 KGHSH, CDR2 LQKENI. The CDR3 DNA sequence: TGTGCCAGCTCACCCCGGGGGGAAGCATACGAGCAGTACTTC. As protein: CASSPRGEAYEQYF.

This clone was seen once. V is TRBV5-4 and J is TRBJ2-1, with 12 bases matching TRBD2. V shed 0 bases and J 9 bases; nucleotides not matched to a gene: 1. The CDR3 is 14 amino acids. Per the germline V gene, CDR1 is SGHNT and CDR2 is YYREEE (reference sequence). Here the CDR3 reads CASSLASGRGEQFF. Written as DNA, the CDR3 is TGTGCCAGCAGCTTGGCTAGCGGGAGGGGTGAGCAGTTCTTC.

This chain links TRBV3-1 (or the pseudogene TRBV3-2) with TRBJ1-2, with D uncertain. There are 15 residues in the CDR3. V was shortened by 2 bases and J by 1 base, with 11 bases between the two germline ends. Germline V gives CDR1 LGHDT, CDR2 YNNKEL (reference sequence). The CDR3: CASSQMGLRNYGYTF. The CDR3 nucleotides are TGTGCCAGCAGCCAAATGGGGTTGCGTAACTATGGCTACACCTTC.

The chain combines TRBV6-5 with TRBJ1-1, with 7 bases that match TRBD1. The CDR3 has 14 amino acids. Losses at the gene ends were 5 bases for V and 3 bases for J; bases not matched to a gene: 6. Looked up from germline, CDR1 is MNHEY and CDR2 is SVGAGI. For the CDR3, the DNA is TGTGCCAGCAGTCAAACAGGGACAGACACTGAAGCTTTCTTT. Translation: CASSQTGTDTEAFF.

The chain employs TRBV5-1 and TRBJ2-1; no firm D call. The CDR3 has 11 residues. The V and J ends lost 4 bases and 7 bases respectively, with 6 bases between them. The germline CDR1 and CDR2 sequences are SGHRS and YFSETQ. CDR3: CASSLWNEQFF. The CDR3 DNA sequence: TGCGCCAGCAGCCTCTGGAATGAGCAGTTCTTC.

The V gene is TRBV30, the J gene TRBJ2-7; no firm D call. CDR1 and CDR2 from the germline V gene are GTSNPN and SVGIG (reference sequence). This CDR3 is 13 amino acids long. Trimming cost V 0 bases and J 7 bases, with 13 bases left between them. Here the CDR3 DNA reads TGTGCCTGGAGTGTACACCCGCCCCTGGAGCAGTACTTC. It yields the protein CAWSVHPPLEQYF.

The chain's CDR3 is CASSLNGRTSTDTQYF. For the CDR3, the DNA is TGCGCCAGCAGCTTGAACGGCAGAACCAGCACAGATACGCAGTATTTT. The chain uses TRBV5-1 and TRBJ2-3, with D hard to call. The V end was cut by 1 base, the J end by 0 bases, with 12 bases between. This CDR3 region has 16 residues. CDR1 SGHRS and CDR2 YFSETQ come from the germline V gene.

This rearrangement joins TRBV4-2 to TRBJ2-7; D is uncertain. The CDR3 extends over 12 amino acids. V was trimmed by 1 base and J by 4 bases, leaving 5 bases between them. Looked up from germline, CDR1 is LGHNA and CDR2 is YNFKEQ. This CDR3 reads CASSQVPYEQYF. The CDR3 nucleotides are TGTGCCAGCAGCCAAGTTCCATACGAGCAGTACTTC.

CDR3 nucleotide sequence: TGTGCCAGCAGCGCCGACTTCCTCTCCTACGAGCAGTACTTC. Residues: CASSADFLSYEQYF. This chain joins TRBV9 and TRBJ2-7; no clear D. The CDR3 is 14 amino acids. CDR1 is SGDLS, CDR2 YYNGEE, per germline. The V and J ends lost 3 bases and 0 bases respectively, with 10 bases between them.

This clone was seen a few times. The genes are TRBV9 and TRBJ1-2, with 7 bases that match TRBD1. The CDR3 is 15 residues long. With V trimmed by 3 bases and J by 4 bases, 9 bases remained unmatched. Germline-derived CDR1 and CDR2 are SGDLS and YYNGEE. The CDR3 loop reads CASSAGTVTLYGYTF. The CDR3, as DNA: TGTGCCAGCAGCGCCGGGACAGTAACCCTCTATGGCTACACCTTC.

DNA of the CDR3: TGCAGCGTAACTTCAGATACGCAGTATTTT. Protein: CSVTSDTQYF. J is TRBJ2-3 and V is TRBV29-1; D is ambiguous. This CDR3 is built from 10 residues. Deletions cut 6 bases from V and 4 bases from J, with 5 bases between. Germline lookup yields CDR1 SQVTM and CDR2 ANQGSEA.

The CDR3 bases are TGTGCCAGCTCCAGGACTAGCGCGGCCTACGAGCAGTACTTC. Its translation: CASSRTSAAYEQYF. The V and J genes are TRBV18 and TRBJ2-7, with 9 bases that match TRBD2. This CDR3 spans 14 amino acids. The ends lost 6 bases at V and 2 bases at J; junction bases unmatched: 5. Germline V lookup: CDR1 KGHSH, CDR2 LQKENI.

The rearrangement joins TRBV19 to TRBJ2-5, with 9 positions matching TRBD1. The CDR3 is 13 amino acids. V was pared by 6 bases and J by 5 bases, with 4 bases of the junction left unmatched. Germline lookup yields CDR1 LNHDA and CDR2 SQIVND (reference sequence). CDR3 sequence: CASRGTGRETQYF. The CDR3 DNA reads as TGTGCCAGTAGGGGGACAGGGCGGGAGACCCAGTACTTC.

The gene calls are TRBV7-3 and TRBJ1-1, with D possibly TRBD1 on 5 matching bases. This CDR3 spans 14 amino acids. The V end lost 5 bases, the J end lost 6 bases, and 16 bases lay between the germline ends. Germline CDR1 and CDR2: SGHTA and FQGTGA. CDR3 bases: TGTGCCAGCAGCCCCGCTCGGGGCTGGGCTGAAGCTTTCTTT. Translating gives CASSPARGWAEAFF.

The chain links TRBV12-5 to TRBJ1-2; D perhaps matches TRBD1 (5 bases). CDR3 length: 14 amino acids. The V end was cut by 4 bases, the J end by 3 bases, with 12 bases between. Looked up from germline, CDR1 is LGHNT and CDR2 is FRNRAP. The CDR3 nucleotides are TGTGCTAGTGGTTGGGGAGGGGTAGACTATGGCTACACCTTC. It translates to CASGWGGVDYGYTF.

The CDR3, as DNA: TGTGCCAGCAGTAGGCTAGACCGCACAGATACGCAGTATTTT. Translated, it gives CASSRLDRTDTQYF. The rearrangement joins TRBV27 to TRBJ2-3; unclear D gene. CDR1 is MNHEY, CDR2 SMNVEV, per germline (reference sequence). The CDR3 is 14 residues long. V lost 5 bases, J lost 1 base, and 10 bases lay in between.

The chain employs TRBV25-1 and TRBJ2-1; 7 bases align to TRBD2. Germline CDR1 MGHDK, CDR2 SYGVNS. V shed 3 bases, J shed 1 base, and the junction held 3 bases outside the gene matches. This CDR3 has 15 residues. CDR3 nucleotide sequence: TGTGCCAGCAGTGATCCCGGGGGGTCCTACAATGAGCAGTTCTTC. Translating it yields CASSDPGGSYNEQFF.